This TCR beta chain was found in a study of graft-versus-host responses after intestinal transplantation. This clone was found a few times. What it binds is not known. Profiled with immunoSEQ multiplex PCR; TCRdb holds only in-frame clones, not every one. This table has tens of thousands of clones, around nine tenths appearing once. Germline lookup yields CDR1 MGHRA and CDR2 YSYEKL. The CDR3 contains 15 residues. Trimming pared 2 bases from V and 3 bases from J, leaving 11 bases between. The TCR comes from a human donor who received an intestinal transplant. The V and J genes are TRBV4-1 and TRBJ1-5; a weak D match, TRBD1 (5 bases). The sequenced sample was unstimulated CD8+ T cells sorted from spleen or lymph node cells, obtained before intestinal transplant. Written as DNA, the CDR3 is TGCGCCAGCAGCCAAAGGGGAGGCTCCAATCAGCCCCAGCATTTT. Its protein product is CASSQRGGSNQPQHF.